This entry lists 20 T cell receptor beta chains sequenced from one sample in a study of blood T cell repertoires in COVID-19. This table comes from immunoSEQ multiplex PCR, and its TCRdb copy is limited to in-frame clones, with some not included. The sample carries 50,000 to 65,000 clones, around 85% recorded once. The sequenced sample consisted of peripheral blood. The receptor source for this set is a human donor in a cohort sampled during active COVID-19.

This chain joins TRBV7-6 and TRBJ2-3, with no clear D. Germline CDR1 SGHVS, CDR2 FNYEAQ. The CDR3 is 16 amino acids. With 3 bases removed from V and 0 bases from J, the gap between germline ends came to 13 bases. CDR3 DNA: TGTGCCAGCAGCTTCTCAGCGAGTTCTAGCACAGATACGCAGTATTTT. Its translation: CASSFSASSSTDTQYF.

The V call is TRBV5-1, the J call TRBJ1-4; 9 bases are a match to TRBD1. The CDR3 loop spans 17 amino acids. The J segment lost 4 bases and the V segment lost 7 bases, leaving 14 bases of the junction unmatched. Germline V gives CDR1 SGHRS, CDR2 YFSETQ. DNA of the CDR3: TGCGCCAGCTCAGCGGGAGACAGGGGGGCGGGTAATGAAAAACTGTTTTTT. Its translation: CASSAGDRGAGNEKLFF.

The chain carries TRBV6-1 and TRBJ1-3; D remains unclear. The germline V gene has CDR1 MNHNS and CDR2 SASEGT. The ends were cut back, 0 bases at V and 0 bases at J, with 9 bases in the middle. This CDR3 comprises 16 residues. CDR3 DNA sequence: TGTGCCAGCAGTGAAGCCGTCGGGAGCTCTGGAAACACCATATATTTT. Translating gives CASSEAVGSSGNTIYF.

V and J are TRBV19 and TRBJ2-1, with D perhaps matching TRBD2 (5 bases). V was cut by 6 bases and J by 3 bases, with 12 bases left in between. CDR3 size: 14 residues. The germline gives CDR1 LNHDA, CDR2 SQIVND (reference sequence). CDR3 sequence: CASSGGPLYNEQFF. The CDR3 region has the DNA TGTGCCAGTAGCGGCGGGCCCCTCTACAATGAGCAGTTCTTC.

The gene calls are TRBV7-8 and TRBJ2-3; the D gene is possibly TRBD2 (7 bases). Trimming left V 5 bases short and J 1 base short, with 19 bases between. The CDR3 contains 17 residues. The V gene's germline CDR1 is SGHVS and CDR2 FQNEAQ. CDR3 protein: CASSPWGGRGGTDTQYF. CDR3 nucleotide sequence: TGTGCCAGCAGCCCCTGGGGGGGGCGGGGAGGCACAGATACGCAGTATTTT.

This clone was seen only once. This chain connects TRBV6-2 or TRBV6-3 to TRBJ1-6; 11 positions agree with TRBD1. This CDR3 has 16 amino acids. Germline CDR1 MNHEY, CDR2 SVGEGT. J lost 8 bases, V lost 6 bases, and 9 bases had no gene match. CDR3 sequence reads: CASSSLAGQGDSPLHF. Written as DNA, the CDR3 is TGTGCCAGCAGCTCCTTGGCGGGACAGGGGGATTCACCCCTCCACTTT.

The chain employs TRBV5-1 and TRBJ2-5, with D hard to call. CDR3 length equals 14 residues. Trimming pared 0 bases from V and 2 bases from J, leaving 8 bases between. CDR1 and CDR2 (germline): SGHRS, YFSETQ. This CDR3 reads CASSLDGSQETQYF. As DNA, the CDR3 is TGCGCCAGCAGCTTGGATGGCAGTCAAGAGACCCAGTACTTC.

The genes are TRBV6-5 and TRBJ2-1, with D uncertain. Germline assignment: CDR1 MNHEY and CDR2 SVGAGI. Trimming left V 0 bases short and J 9 bases short, with 15 bases between. The CDR3 extends over 15 amino acids. The CDR3 DNA reads TGTGCCAGCAGTTACTCGACATCTCCCGCCAGTGAGCAGTTCTTC. The encoded protein is CASSYSTSPASEQFF.

This chain uses TRBV6-1 with TRBJ1-1; D not resolved. This CDR3 region has 14 residues. Trimming removed 0 bases at V and 5 bases at J, with 10 bases between. Germline V gene lookup returns CDR1 MNHNS and CDR2 SASEGT. CDR3 in amino acids: CASSEAQSLTEAFF. The DNA of the CDR3 is TGTGCCAGCAGTGAAGCGCAGTCATTAACTGAAGCTTTCTTT.

CDR3 DNA sequence: TGCGCCAGCAGCCCCGGCGGGGGGCGCCCCGGGGAGCTGTTTTTT. Its protein product is CASSPGGGRPGELFF. The rearrangement joins TRBV4-1 to TRBJ2-2; 8 nucleotides align to TRBD2. This CDR3 comprises 15 residues. Germline CDR1 is MGHRA and CDR2 is YSYEKL. J gave up 6 bases and V 4 bases, and 7 bases lay outside the gene matches.

The chain recombines TRBV25-1 with TRBJ2-6; D is possibly TRBD1 (5 bases). The CDR3 sequence is 17 residues long. Per the germline V gene, CDR1 is MGHDK and CDR2 is SYGVNS. Trimming shortened V by 3 bases and J by 5 bases, and 17 bases separated the two germline ends. The CDR3 DNA is TGTGCCAGCAGTGACAGCTCGACAGATCCCTGGGCCAACGTCCTGACTTTC. Its translation is CASSDSSTDPWANVLTF.

The rearrangement links TRBV12-5 to TRBJ1-6; no clear D gene. CDR3 size: 15 residues. The ends were cut back, 2 bases at V and 9 bases at J, with 14 bases in the middle. Per the germline V gene, CDR1 is LGHNT and CDR2 is FRNRAP. CDR3 region: CASGLPGPRGSPLHF. In nucleotides, the CDR3 is TGTGCTAGTGGTTTGCCCGGGCCCCGGGGTTCACCCCTCCACTTT.

The chain uses TRBV2 and TRBJ2-1, with 8 bases matching TRBD2. CDR1 is SNHLY, CDR2 FYNNEI, per germline. The junction had 12 bases not matched to a gene; V was cut back by 7 bases and J by 7 bases. There are 15 residues in the CDR3. In DNA, the CDR3 is TGTGCCAGCACTTTAGGGAGCGGGAGAAGGAATGAGCAGTTCTTC. As protein: CASTLGSGRRNEQFF.

This chain uses TRBV4-1 with TRBJ2-7; perhaps TRBD1 as D (6 bases). With 1 base removed from V and 6 bases from J, the gap between germline ends came to 13 bases. The CDR3 consists of 14 residues. CDR1 MGHRA and CDR2 YSYEKL come from the germline V gene. The CDR3 reads CASSQGTGLLEQYF. The CDR3 nucleotides are TGCGCCAGCAGCCAAGGAACAGGGTTGCTCGAGCAGTACTTC.

The chain employs TRBV7-8 and TRBJ2-5, with a weak D call TRBD2 (5 bases). V lost 0 bases and J lost 2, with 10 bases in between. Germline CDR1 and CDR2: SGHVS and FQNEAQ. There are 15 residues in the CDR3. The CDR3 here is CASSLAGVNQETQYF. The CDR3, as DNA: TGTGCCAGCAGCTTAGCCGGGGTCAATCAAGAGACCCAGTACTTC.

The chain combines TRBV20-1 with TRBJ2-1, with D tentatively TRBD1 (7 bases). Germline CDR1 and CDR2: DFQATT and SNEGSKA (reference sequence). V was cut by 3 bases and J by 7 bases, with 19 bases left in between. This CDR3 has 15 residues. As DNA, the CDR3 is TGCAGTGCTAGTGCCTTCAGGGGGGCGCAGAATGAGCAGTTCTTC. Protein: CSASAFRGAQNEQFF.

In this sample, this clone turned up once. The CDR3 DNA reads TGTGCCAGCAGGGAGGGAGTCGGTTCACCCCTCCACTTT. As protein: CASREGVGSPLHF. The rearrangement joins TRBV2 to TRBJ1-6; D unclear. Germline CDR1 reads SNHLY; CDR2 reads FYNNEI. The CDR3 has 13 residues. The V gene lost 6 bases and the J gene lost 9 bases, with 12 bases spanning the gap.

As DNA, the CDR3 is TGTGCCAGCAGGCGGCTTCAATCTGGCTACACCTTC. Amino acids: CASRRLQSGYTF. The rearrangement joins TRBV5-8 to TRBJ1-2; D call uncertain. From germline, CDR1 is SGHTS and CDR2 YDEGEE. Trimming pared 5 bases from V and 7 bases from J, leaving 12 bases between. The CDR3 contains 12 residues.

This clone has only one observation. V and J are TRBV18 and TRBJ1-5; D uncertain. The CDR3 length is 13 residues. V was pared by 1 base and J by 6 bases, with 7 bases between. The germline CDR1 and CDR2 sequences are KGHSH and LQKENI. The CDR3 protein is CASSPQTTQPQHF. CDR3 nucleotide sequence: TGTGCCAGCTCACCACAGACAACTCAGCCCCAGCATTTT.

V gene TRBV25-1 combines with J gene TRBJ2-4; D might be TRBD1 (5 bases). Germline V gives CDR1 MGHDK, CDR2 SYGVNS. CDR3 length equals 14 residues. Trimming cost V 1 base and J 8 bases, with 12 bases left between them. The CDR3 region has the DNA TGTGCCAGCAGTGAATGGGGCAGGGCTGACATTCAGTACTTC. Translation: CASSEWGRADIQYF.